The 19 T cell receptor beta chains listed next were all sequenced from one sample in a study of cytomegalovirus exposure and HLA in healthy donors. PCR was performed using 60 Vbeta and 13 Jbeta primers. Some clones are missing from TCRdb's copy, which holds only in-frame ones; the method was immunoSEQ multiplex PCR. The sample holds 250,000 to 350,000 clones, roughly 88% seen once. Source material: PBMCs. Receptor source: a man aged 35 to 55 in good health and CMV-seropositive.

The V call is TRBV11-3, the J call TRBJ2-2, with TRBD2 as a possible D gene (6 bases). Germline loops: CDR1 SGHNT, CDR2 YENEEA. The V and J ends lost 5 bases and 7 bases respectively, with 14 bases between them. CDR3 length equals 14 residues. CDR3 sequence (DNA): TGTGCCAGCAGCCTCGGGGGATTCGGCGGGGAGCTGTTTTTT. Protein product: CASSLGGFGGELFF. The full variable domain, rest sourced from reference TRBV11-3 and TRBJ2-2, is EAGVVQSPRYKIIEKKQPVAFWCNPISGHNTLYWYLQNLGQGPELLIRYENEEAVDDSQLPKDRFSAERLKGVDSTLKIQPAELGDSAVYLCASSLGGFGGELFFGEGSRLTVL.

The genes are TRBV27 and TRBJ2-5; TRBD2 aligns across 15 bases. The CDR3 consists of 20 residues. Unmatched junction bases numbered 13, after V lost 4 bases and J lost 1 base. Germline loops: CDR1 MNHEY, CDR2 SMNVEV (reference sequence). CDR3 sequence: CASSSLPGTSGGYGQETQYF. The CDR3 nucleotides read TGTGCCAGCAGTTCCTTACCGGGGACTAGCGGGGGGTACGGCCAAGAGACCCAGTACTTC.

The chain employs TRBV14 and TRBJ2-5; TRBD2 matches 7 bases. This CDR3 region has 15 residues. V shed 0 bases, J shed 5 bases, and the junction held 6 bases outside the gene matches. Germline V gene lookup returns CDR1 SGHDN and CDR2 FVKESK. The CDR3 DNA reads as TGTGCCAGCAGCCAAGATACGGGAGGCACGGAGACCCAGTACTTC. Protein product: CASSQDTGGTETQYF.

The chain couples TRBV11-2 to TRBJ2-1, with D hard to call. The CDR3 is 15 amino acids. Germline loops: CDR1 SGHAT, CDR2 FQNNGV. V was pared by 2 bases and J by 3 bases, with 11 bases between. The CDR3 loop reads CASSLTPEVYNEQFF. The CDR3 nucleotides read TGTGCCAGCAGCTTAACTCCCGAAGTCTACAATGAGCAGTTCTTC. The whole variable domain, filled in from reference TRBV11-2 and TRBJ2-1, reads EAGVAQSPRYKIIEKRQSVAFWCNPISGHATLYWYQQILGQGPKLLIQFQNNGVVDDSQLPKDRFSAERLKGVDSTLKIQPAKLEDSAVYLCASSLTPEVYNEQFFGPGTRLTVL.

J is TRBJ2-5 and V is TRBV6-6, with TRBD2 as a possible D gene (7 bases). V was trimmed by 2 bases and J by 0 bases, leaving 10 bases between them. CDR1 and CDR2 from the germline V gene are MNHNY and SVGAGI (reference sequence). This CDR3 comprises 15 residues. CDR3 in amino acids: CASSYQRDNQETQYF. The CDR3 region has the DNA TGTGCCAGCAGTTACCAGCGGGACAACCAAGAGACCCAGTACTTC.

CDR3 in DNA: TGTGCCAGCAGCTCGGACCGTGGAGGCTACAATGAGCAGTTCTTC. Amino acid sequence: CASSSDRGGYNEQFF. The chain links TRBV7-6 to TRBJ2-1; tentatively, D is TRBD2 (5 bases). The V end was cut by 4 bases, the J end by 3 bases, with 13 bases between. The CDR3 is made up of 15 amino acids. Germline loops: CDR1 SGHVS, CDR2 FNYEAQ.

The genes are TRBV28 and TRBJ2-1; 7 bases are shared with TRBD1. V shed 3 bases and J 1 base; nucleotides not matched to a gene: 9. Germline V gene lookup returns CDR1 MDHEN and CDR2 SYDVKM. This CDR3 region has 17 residues. In DNA, the CDR3 is TGTGCCAGCAGTTTGCGAGGGGGCGGGCGGTCCTACAATGAGCAGTTCTTC. Translating gives CASSLRGGGRSYNEQFF.

V gene TRBV19 combines with J gene TRBJ1-5; the D gene is possibly TRBD1 (5 bases). Germline V gene data show CDR1 as LNHDA and CDR2 as SQIVND (reference sequence). CDR3 length equals 14 residues. Trimming stripped 6 bases from V and 2 bases from J, with 11 bases between. The CDR3 loop is CASSQGNRNQPQHF. The CDR3, as DNA: TGTGCCAGTAGCCAGGGTAATCGCAATCAGCCCCAGCATTTT.

This chain connects TRBV27 to TRBJ1-5, with 9 bases identical to TRBD1. The CDR3 is made up of 15 amino acids. The ends lost 6 bases at V and 3 bases at J; junction bases unmatched: 6. Germline CDR1 reads MNHEY; CDR2 reads SMNVEV (reference sequence). CDR3 bases: TGTGCCAGCAGGTGGGGACAGGGCCCCAATCAGCCCCAGCATTTT. This sequence encodes CASRWGQGPNQPQHF.

The chain is built from TRBV7-8 and TRBJ2-1; 13 nucleotides line up with TRBD2. V shed 5 bases, J shed 6 bases, and the junction held 4 bases outside the gene matches. The CDR3 sequence is 15 residues long. Germline values: CDR1 SGHVS, CDR2 FQNEAQ. The CDR3 sequence is CASSLGLAGTNEQFF. The CDR3 DNA reads as TGTGCCAGCAGCCTGGGACTAGCGGGAACCAATGAGCAGTTCTTC.

This clone has more than one count but fewer than ten. The genes are TRBV5-6 and TRBJ1-1, with 8 bases matching TRBD1. This CDR3 has 14 amino acids. Per the germline V gene, CDR1 is SGHDT and CDR2 is YYEEEE. With V trimmed by 3 bases and J by 5 bases, 6 bases remained unmatched. DNA of the CDR3: TGTGCCAGCAGCTCTTCCGGGACAGGAACTGAAGCTTTCTTT. It translates to CASSSSGTGTEAFF.

This chain connects TRBV5-6 to TRBJ2-7; TRBD2 matches at 11 bases. V dropped 3 bases and J dropped 2; count of bases not matched to a gene: 4. The CDR3 consists of 15 residues. Germline V CDR1 and CDR2: SGHDT, YYEEEE. CDR3 residues: CASSSASGGPYEQYF. Written as DNA, the CDR3 is TGTGCCAGCAGCTCCGCTAGCGGGGGGCCCTACGAGCAGTACTTC.

V is TRBV2 and J is TRBJ2-3, with 16 bases that match TRBD2. Trimming cost V 7 bases and J 5 bases; bases outside gene matches: 12. CDR1 is SNHLY and CDR2 is FYNNEI in the germline V gene. The CDR3 sequence is 18 residues long. The CDR3 loop reads CASIEGLAGGPPGDTQYF. CDR3 nucleotide sequence: TGTGCCAGCATTGAGGGACTAGCGGGAGGGCCCCCCGGAGATACGCAGTATTTT. Full variable domain (rest looked up from reference TRBV2 and TRBJ2-3): EPEVTQTPSHQVTQMGQEVILRCVPISNHLYFYWYRQILGQKVEFLVSFYNNEISEKSEIFDDQFSVERPDGSNFTLKIRSTKLEDSAMYFCASIEGLAGGPPGDTQYFGPGTRLTVL.

V gene TRBV4-3 combines with J gene TRBJ2-3; TRBD2 agrees at 8 bases. After removal of 5 bases from V and 2 bases from J, the junction contained 9 bases not matched to a gene. CDR1 and CDR2 from the germline V gene are LGHNA and YSLEER. The CDR3 totals 16 residues. The CDR3 bases are TGCGCCAGCAGCTATGTTACTAGCGGAGTCACAGATACGCAGTATTTT. This encodes CASSYVTSGVTDTQYF.

The chain has TRBV5-8 and TRBJ2-2; 10 bases line up with TRBD2. The CDR3 is 17 amino acids. From germline, CDR1 is SGHTS and CDR2 YDEGEE. Trimming at V came to 3 bases and at J to 1 base, leaving 6 bases not matched to a gene. The CDR3 reads CASSWGGLAVNTGELFF. The DNA of the CDR3 is TGTGCCAGCAGCTGGGGCGGACTAGCGGTGAACACCGGGGAGCTGTTTTTT.

Only a few counts were recorded for this clone. The chain links TRBV28 to TRBJ2-7; D is perhaps TRBD1 (5 bases). Per the germline V gene, CDR1 is MDHEN and CDR2 is SYDVKM. The CDR3 runs 14 residues. V dropped 1 base and J dropped 0 bases, with 7 bases sitting between them. CDR3 nucleotides: TGTGCCAGCAGTTTATTAACAGGCTCCTACGAGCAGTACTTC. It specifies CASSLLTGSYEQYF.

The V call is TRBV6-5, the J call TRBJ2-2; a weak D match, TRBD1 (5 bases). Trimming left V 0 bases short and J 3 bases short, with 11 bases between. The length of the CDR3 is 16 residues. The germline CDR1 and CDR2 sequences are MNHEY and SVGAGI. The CDR3 loop is CASSYSTQGDTGELFF. The CDR3 DNA reads as TGTGCCAGCAGTTACTCGACTCAGGGTGACACCGGGGAGCTGTTTTTT.

The gene calls are TRBV6-1 and TRBJ2-7, with 8 positions matching TRBD2. J was trimmed by 2 bases and V by 8 bases; bases with no gene match: 17. Per the germline V gene, CDR1 is MNHNS and CDR2 is SASEGT. This CDR3 comprises 17 residues. CDR3 sequence (DNA): TGTGCCAGCTGTGCGGGGGGCGAACCGCACAGGCCCTACGAGCAGTACTTC. This encodes CASCAGGEPHRPYEQYF.

The chain links TRBV4-1 to TRBJ1-2, with D unresolved. CDR1 and CDR2 from the germline V gene are MGHRA and YSYEKL. Deletions cut 1 base from V and 6 bases from J, with 15 bases between. This CDR3 has 15 residues. CDR3 nucleotides: TGCGCCAGCAGCCAAGTGGCCCGAACAGAGAATGGCTACACCTTC. Translating gives CASSQVARTENGYTF.